This entry features one T cell receptor beta chain sequence. What it recognizes is unknown. The entry originates in a study of blood T cells in healthy people across ages. Study outcomes and limitations: For the donors, CMV status was unknown and possibly confounded expanded clonotype changes.

Sample-barcoded 5' priming and a J-beta primer mix drove a second PCR of roughly 7 to 11 cycles. Template switching added a 12-random-nucleotide identifier to every cDNA molecule. TCRdb re-derived calls from the 5' RACE reads in MiXCR, one entry per CDR3 protein. The data contain almost 800,000 distinct CDR3 sequences, roughly 60% of them singletons. Germline CDR1 is ENHRY and CDR2 is SYGVKD. V lost 8 bases to trimming and J lost 3 bases, with 8 bases between them. The CDR3 has 11 residues. The material sequenced was blood. This receptor was taken from a young man in good health. The V and J genes are TRBV10-3 and TRBJ2-7, with a tentative D call TRBD2 (6 bases). The CDR3 spells CAIGTYYEQYF. The CDR3 nucleotides are TGTGCCATCGGGACTTACTACGAGCAGTACTTC.